These 32 T cell receptor beta chains were all obtained from the same sample, sequenced in a study of cytomegalovirus exposure and HLA in healthy donors. The PCR was carried out with 60 Vbeta primers and 13 Jbeta primers. Assay used: immunoSEQ multiplex PCR; TCRdb lists only in-frame clones, some missing. The sample holds 85,000 to 100,000 clones, about 76% seen once. Sequencing was performed on PBMCs. The receptor source for this set is a woman aged 35 to 49 in good health and CMV-seronegative.

The chain links TRBV4-2 to TRBJ2-1; D is possibly TRBD1 (5 bases). The CDR3 runs 17 residues. Germline V gene data show CDR1 as LGHNA and CDR2 as YNFKEQ. The V gene lost 4 bases and the J gene lost 0 bases, with 16 bases spanning the gap. CDR3 DNA sequence: TGTGCCAGCAGCCCAGAGATTGGGGCCGTCTCCTACAATGAGCAGTTCTTC. This translates into CASSPEIGAVSYNEQFF.

Only a few counts were recorded for this clone. CDR3 DNA sequence: TGTGCCAGCAGCGTAGAGTGGGGCGCTGAAGCTTTCTTT. This gives the protein CASSVEWGAEAFF. The chain combines TRBV9 with TRBJ1-1; TRBD1 might be the D (5 bases). There are 13 residues in the CDR3. Germline V gives CDR1 SGDLS, CDR2 YYNGEE. Trimming pared 0 bases from V and 6 bases from J, leaving 9 bases between.

The gene calls are TRBV15 and TRBJ1-5; 7 bases line up with TRBD1. Germline V gene sequence: CDR1 LNHNV, CDR2 YYDKDF (reference sequence). CDR3 length equals 17 residues. Unmatched junction bases numbered 12, after V lost 3 bases and J lost 4 bases. The CDR3 DNA is TGTGCCACCAGCAGTCCACGGGACAGCCAGATTAATCAGCCCCAGCATTTT. As protein: CATSSPRDSQINQPQHF.

This clone has just one count. The chain combines TRBV19 with TRBJ2-7; 7 nucleotides align to TRBD1. Trimming cost V 4 bases and J 7 bases; bases outside gene matches: 7. Germline values: CDR1 LNHDA, CDR2 SQIVND (reference sequence). CDR3 length: 13 amino acids. The CDR3 sequence is CASSRQGVGEQYF. For the CDR3, the DNA is TGTGCCAGTAGTAGACAGGGAGTGGGAGAGCAGTACTTC.

This clone showed up just a few times. The J gene is TRBJ2-7, the V gene TRBV6-6; perhaps TRBD1 as D (5 bases). V lost 5 bases and J 1 base, leaving 15 bases between the germline ends. CDR3 size: 15 residues. Germline V gene lookup returns CDR1 MNHNY and CDR2 SVGAGI (reference sequence). The CDR3 region has the DNA TGTGCCAGCAGTGCGCCTGCAGGGTATTCCTACGAGCAGTACTTC. Translating it yields CASSAPAGYSYEQYF.

This chain connects TRBV7-3 to TRBJ2-7; 7 nucleotides line up with TRBD1. This CDR3 is 15 amino acids long. V lost 1 base to trimming and J lost 4 bases; unmatched junction nucleotides: 7. Germline V gene lookup returns CDR1 SGHTA and CDR2 FQGTGA. The DNA of the CDR3 is TGTGCCAGCAGCTTAAAGGTCGGGGACAGATACGAGCAGTACTTC. Translated, it gives CASSLKVGDRYEQYF.

This chain joins TRBV2 and TRBJ1-5, with TRBD1 identical over 8 bases. Germline V gene lookup returns CDR1 SNHLY and CDR2 FYNNEI. This CDR3 comprises 16 residues. V shed 4 bases, J shed 4 bases, and the junction held 9 bases outside the gene matches. CDR3 nucleotides: TGTGCCAGCAGTGCTGGACAGGGATCAGGAAATCAGCCCCAGCATTTT. As protein: CASSAGQGSGNQPQHF.

The chain joins TRBV4-1 to TRBJ2-3; D is ambiguous. Trimming pared 1 base from V and 5 bases from J, leaving 7 bases between. CDR3 length: 13 residues. In germline, CDR1 is MGHRA, CDR2 YSYEKL. The CDR3 DNA follows: TGCGCCAGCAGCCAAGTCGGTCTAGATACGCAGTATTTT. The encoded protein is CASSQVGLDTQYF.

This clone was seen a handful of times. This chain uses TRBV19 with TRBJ1-1; D gene ambiguous. Germline CDR1 LNHDA, CDR2 SQIVND (reference sequence). The V end lost 6 bases, the J end lost 0 bases, and 14 bases lay between the germline ends. The CDR3 totals 15 residues. CDR3 in DNA: TGTGCCAGTAGCCATAGTGTGGTAATGAACACTGAAGCTTTCTTT. Translation gives CASSHSVVMNTEAFF.

The gene calls are TRBV10-3 and TRBJ2-3, with 12 nucleotides matching TRBD2. The CDR3 spans 18 residues. Germline CDR1 and CDR2: ENHRY and SYGVKD. V gave up 2 bases and J gave up 3 bases; unmatched junction bases: 9. This chain's CDR3 is CAISEPSGGAWLTDTQYF. The CDR3, as DNA: TGTGCCATCAGTGAGCCTAGCGGGGGGGCCTGGTTAACAGATACGCAGTATTTT.

This sequence joins TRBV7-9 and TRBJ1-1; D is undetermined. CDR1 is SEHNR, CDR2 FQNEAQ, per germline (reference sequence). The CDR3 spans 11 residues. Trimming removed 5 bases from V and 7 bases from J, with 8 bases in between. CDR3: CASSPRIEAFF. The CDR3, as DNA: TGTGCCAGCAGCCCCCGTATTGAAGCTTTCTTT. Filled out from reference TRBV7-9 and TRBJ1-1, the complete variable domain reads DTGVSQNPRHKITKRGQNVTFRCDPISEHNRLYWYRQTLGQGPEFLTYFQNEAQLEKSRLLSDRFSAERPKGSFSTLEIQRTEQGDSAMYLCASSPRIEAFFGQGTRLTVV.

This chain connects TRBV12-5 to TRBJ2-1, with TRBD1 matching 11 bases. The V gene's germline CDR1 is LGHNT and CDR2 FRNRAP. This CDR3 has 14 residues. The trim removed 6 bases at V and 7 bases at J, leaving 5 bases unmatched. The CDR3: CASGAGQGGNEQFF. The CDR3 DNA is TGTGCTAGTGGAGCGGGACAGGGGGGGAATGAGCAGTTCTTC.

The CDR3 spells CASSLRQGVEKLFF. The CDR3 nucleotides read TGTGCCAGCAGCTTAAGACAGGGTGTTGAAAAACTGTTTTTT. J is TRBJ1-4 and V is TRBV5-6; TRBD1 agrees at 7 bases. The CDR3 sequence is 14 residues long. V shed 2 bases and J 7 bases; nucleotides not matched to a gene: 5. Germline V gene lookup returns CDR1 SGHDT and CDR2 YYEEEE.

The genes are TRBV19 and TRBJ1-3; no clear D gene. Germline V CDR1 and CDR2: LNHDA, SQIVND (reference sequence). This CDR3 has 16 residues. V was trimmed by 3 bases and J by 2 bases, leaving 14 bases between them. As DNA, the CDR3 is TGTGCCAGTAGTATGAGGACGAAGGGAGCTGGAAACACCATATATTTT. This encodes CASSMRTKGAGNTIYF.

The chain couples TRBV7-9 to TRBJ2-1; 8 bases map to TRBD2. The CDR3 is made up of 15 amino acids. Germline V gene sequence: CDR1 SEHNR, CDR2 FQNEAQ (reference sequence). V was clipped by 5 bases and J by 6 bases; unmatched bases: 9. The CDR3 loop is CASSPSVAGTNEQFF. The CDR3 DNA reads as TGTGCCAGCAGCCCCTCCGTAGCGGGGACCAATGAGCAGTTCTTC.

This rearrangement joins TRBV19 to TRBJ1-3; D is unresolved. V was trimmed by 8 bases and J by 4 bases, leaving 6 bases between them. Germline V lookup: CDR1 LNHDA, CDR2 SQIVND (reference sequence). This CDR3 spans 11 amino acids. CDR3 residues: CASRGGNTIYF. For the CDR3, the DNA is TGTGCCAGTCGAGGCGGAAACACCATATATTTT.

The J gene is TRBJ2-7, the V gene TRBV27; D is uncertain. Looked up from germline, CDR1 is MNHEY and CDR2 is SMNVEV (reference sequence). There are 11 residues in the CDR3. The germline V and J ends were trimmed by 7 bases and 3 bases, with 7 bases remaining between them. CDR3: CASKQDYEQYF. The DNA for the CDR3 is TGTGCCAGCAAGCAGGACTACGAGCAGTACTTC.

In DNA form, the CDR3 reads TGCGCCAGCAGCTCCCGGACAGGGACCTACAATGAGCAGTTCTTC. Protein product: CASSSRTGTYNEQFF. This sequence joins TRBV5-1 and TRBJ2-1, with TRBD1 matching 8 bases. This CDR3 is built from 15 residues. The V segment lost 3 bases and the J segment 2 bases; nucleotides outside the gene matches: 4. Germline V gives CDR1 SGHRS, CDR2 YFSETQ.

The V gene is TRBV4-2, the J gene TRBJ1-5, with D possibly being TRBD1 (5 bases). The V gene lost 3 bases and the J gene lost 4 bases, with 16 bases spanning the gap. Germline values: CDR1 LGHNA, CDR2 YNFKEQ. The CDR3 is made up of 16 amino acids. The CDR3 nucleotides read TGTGCCAGCAGCCATGCGGGGGGAAGGTCTAATCAGCCCCAGCATTTT. Protein product: CASSHAGGRSNQPQHF.

The CDR3 region has the DNA TGTGCCAGCAGTGAAGGGGAGGGGAAAGAGACCCAGTACTTC. It yields the protein CASSEGEGKETQYF. The gene calls are TRBV2 and TRBJ2-5; 7 bases are a match to TRBD2. V was pared by 1 base and J by 3 bases, with 2 bases of the junction left unmatched. This CDR3 is built from 14 residues. Germline-derived CDR1 and CDR2 are SNHLY and FYNNEI.

V is TRBV5-4 and J is TRBJ2-1, with 8 bases lining up with TRBD1. V was clipped by 0 bases and J by 6 bases; unmatched bases: 5. The CDR3 is 15 amino acids. Germline-derived CDR1 and CDR2 are SGHNT and YYREEE (reference sequence). The CDR3 region is CASSLDQGAGNEQFF. In nucleotides, the CDR3 is TGTGCCAGCAGCTTGGACCAGGGGGCTGGCAATGAGCAGTTCTTC.

The chain recombines TRBV6-5 with TRBJ1-2, with 12 bases lining up with TRBD1. The CDR3 is 15 residues long. Losses at the gene ends were 10 bases for V and 6 bases for J; bases not matched to a gene: 12. Germline loops: CDR1 MNHEY, CDR2 SVGAGI. The CDR3 region is CATKGRDRGQDGYTF. CDR3 bases: TGTGCCACCAAGGGCCGGGACAGGGGGCAGGATGGCTACACCTTC.

The genes are TRBV7-9 and TRBJ2-5, with 8 nucleotides matching TRBD2. From germline, CDR1 is SEHNR and CDR2 FQNEAQ (reference sequence). Germline trimming cut 1 base from V and 4 bases from J; bases unmatched to any gene: 8. The CDR3 is made up of 16 amino acids. Written as DNA, the CDR3 is TGTGCCAGCAGCTTAGTCGACGGGGGGGCCTCAGAGACCCAGTACTTC. Its protein product is CASSLVDGGASETQYF.

CDR3 loop: CATSREAGITYEQYF. CDR3 coding DNA: TGTGCCACCAGCAGAGAGGCGGGTATCACCTACGAGCAGTACTTC. The rearrangement links TRBV15 to TRBJ2-7; D is possibly TRBD2 (5 bases). CDR1 is LNHNV and CDR2 is YYDKDF in the germline V gene (reference sequence). This CDR3 spans 15 amino acids. Trimming took 0 bases from V and 2 from J, leaving 11 bases between them.

CDR3 sequence: CASSGTANQPQHF. CDR3 sequence (DNA): TGTGCCAGCAGTGGGACAGCAAATCAGCCCCAGCATTTT. This rearrangement joins TRBV2 to TRBJ1-5; TRBD1 is a possible D gene (6 bases). The germline V gene encodes CDR1 SNHLY and CDR2 FYNNEI. The CDR3 is 13 residues long. Trimming cost V 4 bases and J 4 bases, with 8 bases left between them.

The DNA for the CDR3 is TGTGCCAGCAGCTTCCCTGACAGGAGCTATGGCTACACCTTC. It yields the protein CASSFPDRSYGYTF. V usage is TRBV5-4 and J usage is TRBJ1-2, with D perhaps TRBD1 (6 bases). In germline, CDR1 is SGHNT, CDR2 YYREEE (reference sequence). The CDR3 totals 14 residues. V was clipped by 2 bases and J by 4 bases, with 12 bases between them.

This clone appeared a few times. This chain uses TRBV6-1 with TRBJ1-1; D unclear. CDR1 MNHNS and CDR2 SASEGT come from the germline V gene. This CDR3 region has 10 residues. V shed 8 bases and J shed 11 bases, with 12 bases lying between them. The CDR3 here is CASRRNRAFF. The DNA of the CDR3 is TGTGCCAGCCGCCGTAATCGGGCTTTCTTT.

DNA of the CDR3: TGCAGCGTTGCTTTCCAGGGCGTAAGGGATGGCTACACCTTC. Amino acid sequence: CSVAFQGVRDGYTF. The V and J genes are TRBV29-1 and TRBJ1-2; D may be TRBD1 (5 bases). V gave up 4 bases and J gave up 6 bases, with 18 bases separating them. The CDR3 length is 14 residues. CDR1 is SQVTM, CDR2 ANQGSEA, per germline.

The V call is TRBV9, the J call TRBJ1-2; 9 bases are shared with TRBD1. The V gene end was trimmed by 6 bases and the J gene end by 7 bases; junction bases not matched to a gene: 10. CDR1 and CDR2 (germline): SGDLS, YYNGEE. The CDR3 totals 14 residues. CDR3 protein: CASTSLGQGIGYTF. The CDR3 coding sequence is TGTGCCAGCACTTCTCTCGGACAGGGGATTGGCTACACCTTC.

The chain couples TRBV6-1 to TRBJ1-2; 7 nucleotides align to TRBD1. The CDR3 has 12 residues. Germline trimming cut 0 bases from V and 8 bases from J; bases unmatched to any gene: 0. Looked up from germline, CDR1 is MNHNS and CDR2 is SASEGT. The CDR3 sequence is CASSEAGGGYTF. In DNA, the CDR3 is TGTGCCAGCAGTGAAGCAGGGGGCGGCTACACCTTC.

This clone was seen a few times. The V gene is TRBV4-3, the J gene TRBJ1-2; D gene ambiguous. The CDR3 is 14 residues long. Germline lookup yields CDR1 LGHNA and CDR2 YSLEER. Trimming removed 1 base at V and 5 bases at J, with 11 bases between. The chain's CDR3 is CASSQGLAGYGYTF. CDR3 coding DNA: TGCGCCAGCAGCCAAGGTCTAGCTGGGTATGGCTACACCTTC.

This chain connects TRBV10-3 to TRBJ2-7, with a weak D call TRBD1 (6 bases). CDR1 and CDR2 from the germline V gene are ENHRY and SYGVKD. Trimming took off 3 bases at V and 2 bases at J, with 8 bases between the two ends. This CDR3 is built from 13 residues. CDR3: CAISDQGTYEQYF. CDR3 sequence (DNA): TGTGCCATCAGTGACCAGGGGACCTACGAGCAGTACTTC.